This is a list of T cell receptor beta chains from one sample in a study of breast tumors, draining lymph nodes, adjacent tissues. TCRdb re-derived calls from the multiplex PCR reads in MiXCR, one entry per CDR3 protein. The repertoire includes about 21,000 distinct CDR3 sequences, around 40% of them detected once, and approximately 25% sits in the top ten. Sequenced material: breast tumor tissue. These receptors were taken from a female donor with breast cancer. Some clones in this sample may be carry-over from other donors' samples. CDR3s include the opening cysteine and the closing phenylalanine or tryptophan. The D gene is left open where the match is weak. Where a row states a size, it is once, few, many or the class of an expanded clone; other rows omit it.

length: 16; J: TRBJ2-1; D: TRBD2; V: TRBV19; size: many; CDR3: CASSPPSAGGYNEQFF; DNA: TGTGCCAGTAGTCCCCCCTCAGCGGGGGGGTACAATGAGCAGTTCTTC
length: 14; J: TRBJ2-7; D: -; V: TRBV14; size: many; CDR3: CASSIHRSSYEQYF; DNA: TGTGCCAGCAGCATCCACAGGAGCTCCTACGAGCAGTACTTC
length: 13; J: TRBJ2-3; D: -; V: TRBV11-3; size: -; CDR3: CASSLRRGDTQYF; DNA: TGTGCCAGCAGCTTACGTCGGGGAGATACGCAGTATTTT
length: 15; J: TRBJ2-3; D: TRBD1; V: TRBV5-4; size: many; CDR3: CASSLGDRGTDTQYF; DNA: TGTGCCAGCAGCTTGGGGGACAGGGGCACAGATACGCAGTATTTT
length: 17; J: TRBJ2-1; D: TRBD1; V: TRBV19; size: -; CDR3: CASSTRTGSSKDWEQFF; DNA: TGCGCCAGTAGTACGAGGACAGGGTCTTCGAAGGATTGGGAGCAGTTCTTC
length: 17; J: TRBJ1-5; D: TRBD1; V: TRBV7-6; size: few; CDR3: CASSLGTGDSSNQPQHF; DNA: TGTGCCAGCAGCTTAGGAACCGGGGACAGTTCTAATCAGCCCCAGCATTTT
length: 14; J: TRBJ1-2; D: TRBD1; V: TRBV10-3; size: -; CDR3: CAISDYTGGFGYTF; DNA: TGTGCCATCAGTGACTACACAGGGGGATTCGGCTACACCTTC
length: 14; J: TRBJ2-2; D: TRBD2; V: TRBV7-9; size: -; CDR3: CATGLAVNTGELFF; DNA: TGTGCCACGGGACTAGCGGTTAACACCGGGGAGCTGTTTTTT
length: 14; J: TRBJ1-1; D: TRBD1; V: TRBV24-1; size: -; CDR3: CATRPGQGTTEAFF; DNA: TGTGCCACCAGGCCGGGACAGGGGACCACTGAAGCTTTCTTT
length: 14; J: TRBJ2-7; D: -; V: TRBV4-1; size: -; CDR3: CASSPYYRSYEQYF; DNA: TGCGCCAGCAGCCCCTATTACCGGAGCTACGAGCAGTACTTC
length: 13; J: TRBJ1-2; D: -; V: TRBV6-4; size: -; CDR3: CASSTEGTYGYTF; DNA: TGTGCCAGCAGTACCGAGGGGACCTATGGCTACACCTTC
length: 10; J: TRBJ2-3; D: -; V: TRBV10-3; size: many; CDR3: CATGVDTQYF; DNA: TGTGCCACCGGTGTGGATACGCAGTATTTT
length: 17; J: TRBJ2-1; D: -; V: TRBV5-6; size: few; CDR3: CASSLVIKRSPINEQFF; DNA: TGTGCCAGCAGCTTGGTCATAAAGAGGAGTCCAATCAATGAGCAGTTCTTC
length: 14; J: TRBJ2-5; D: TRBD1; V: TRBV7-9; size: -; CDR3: CASSRQGSNQPQYF; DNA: TGTGCCAGCAGCCGACAGGGAAGCAATCAGCCCCAGTACTTC
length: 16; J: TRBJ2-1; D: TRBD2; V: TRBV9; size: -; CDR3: CASSAEEGAGVDEQFF; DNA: TGTGCCAGCAGCGCCGAGGAAGGAGCGGGAGTCGATGAGCAGTTCTTC
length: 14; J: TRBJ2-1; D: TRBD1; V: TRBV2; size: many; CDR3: CASPRGRANNEQFF; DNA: TGTGCCAGTCCAAGGGGGCGGGCTAACAATGAGCAGTTCTTC
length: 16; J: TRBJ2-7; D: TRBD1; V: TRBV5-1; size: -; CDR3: CASSPYRGMPSYEQYF; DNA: TGCGCCAGCAGCCCGTACAGGGGAATGCCCTCCTACGAGCAGTACTTC
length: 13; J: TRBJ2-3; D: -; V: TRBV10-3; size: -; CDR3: CAIRIHSTDTQYF; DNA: TGTGCCATCAGGATACATAGCACAGATACGCAGTATTTT
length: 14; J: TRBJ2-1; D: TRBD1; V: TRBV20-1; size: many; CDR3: CSAYGSRQGHEQFF; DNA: TGCAGTGCTTACGGGTCCCGACAGGGCCATGAGCAGTTCTTC
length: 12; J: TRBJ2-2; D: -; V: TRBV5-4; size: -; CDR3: CASAGVTGELFF; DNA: TGTGCCAGTGCCGGCGTCACCGGGGAGCTGTTTTTT
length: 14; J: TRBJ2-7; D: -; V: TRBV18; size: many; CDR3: CASSETRTTYEQYF; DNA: TGTGCCAGCTCCGAGACACGGACTACCTACGAGCAGTACTTC
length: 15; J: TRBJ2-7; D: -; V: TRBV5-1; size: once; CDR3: CASSLGSGGTYEQYF; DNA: TGCGCCAGCAGCTTGGGGTCAGGGGGGACCTACGAGCAGTACTTC
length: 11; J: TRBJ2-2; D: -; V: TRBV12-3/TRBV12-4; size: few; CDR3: CASSFPGELFF; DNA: TGTGCCAGCAGTTTCCCCGGGGAGCTGTTTTTT
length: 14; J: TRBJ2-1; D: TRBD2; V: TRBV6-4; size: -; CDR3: CASSQGTSGDEQFF; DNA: TGTGCCAGCAGTCAGGGGACTAGCGGGGATGAGCAGTTCTTC
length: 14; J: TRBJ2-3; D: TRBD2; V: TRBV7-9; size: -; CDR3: CATGLAGVADTQYF; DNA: TGTGCCACGGGACTAGCGGGAGTGGCAGATACGCAGTATTTT
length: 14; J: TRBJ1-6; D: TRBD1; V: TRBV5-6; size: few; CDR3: CASRDRGVGLPLHF; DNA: TGTGCCAGCAGAGACAGGGGAGTAGGGTTACCCCTCCACTTT
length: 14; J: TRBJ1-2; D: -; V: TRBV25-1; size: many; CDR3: CASRSLSLGDGYTF; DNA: TGTGCCAGCAGGTCGCTCTCTCTTGGGGATGGCTACACCTTC
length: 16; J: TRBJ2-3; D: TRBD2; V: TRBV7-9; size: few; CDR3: CASSYPGLAGKDTQYF; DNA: TGTGCCAGCAGCTATCCGGGACTAGCGGGAAAGGATACGCAGTATTTT
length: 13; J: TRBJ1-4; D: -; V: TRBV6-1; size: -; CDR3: CASSQPVLGLIFF; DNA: TGTGCCAGCAGTCAGCCCGTCCTGGGCCTTATTTTTTTT
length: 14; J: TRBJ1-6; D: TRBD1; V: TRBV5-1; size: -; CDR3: CASSQGASNSPLHF; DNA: TGCGCCAGTAGCCAGGGGGCGAGTAATTCACCCCTCCACTTT
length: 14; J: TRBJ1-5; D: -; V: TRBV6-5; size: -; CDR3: CASSHRAAYQPQHF; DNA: TGTGCCAGCAGTCACAGGGCCGCTTATCAGCCCCAGCATTTT
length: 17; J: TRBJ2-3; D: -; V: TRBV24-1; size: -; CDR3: CATSDSKGGTGTDTQYF; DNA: TGTGCCACCAGTGATTCAAAGGGGGGGACGGGCACAGATACGCAGTATTTT
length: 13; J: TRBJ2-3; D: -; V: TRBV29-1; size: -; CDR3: CSHRQYVTDTQYF; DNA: TGCAGCCATAGACAGTACGTCACAGATACGCAGTATTTT
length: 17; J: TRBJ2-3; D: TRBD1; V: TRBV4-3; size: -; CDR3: CASSQGAGQGFTDTQYF; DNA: TGCGCCAGCAGCCAGGGAGCGGGACAGGGGTTCACAGATACGCAGTATTTT
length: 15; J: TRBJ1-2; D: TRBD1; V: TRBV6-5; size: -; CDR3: CASSSADRRLGGYTF; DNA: TGTGCCAGCAGTTCGGCGGACAGGCGGCTCGGGGGCTACACCTTC
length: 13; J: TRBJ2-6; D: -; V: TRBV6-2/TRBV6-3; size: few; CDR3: CASGVSGANVLTF; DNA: TGTGCCAGCGGCGTCTCTGGGGCCAACGTCCTGACTTTC
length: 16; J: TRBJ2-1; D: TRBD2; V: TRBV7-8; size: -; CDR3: CASSLRRLAALDEQFF; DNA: TGTGCCAGCAGCTTACGGCGGCTAGCGGCGCTGGACGAGCAGTTCTTC
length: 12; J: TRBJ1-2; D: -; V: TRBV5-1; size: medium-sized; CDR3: CASSQGDYGYTF; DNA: TGCGCCAGCTCACAGGGAGACTATGGCTACACCTTC
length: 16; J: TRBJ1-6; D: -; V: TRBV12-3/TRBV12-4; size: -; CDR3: CASSSFRDIRGSPLHF; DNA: TGTGCCAGCAGTTCCTTCCGGGACATACGTGGATCACCCCTCCACTTT
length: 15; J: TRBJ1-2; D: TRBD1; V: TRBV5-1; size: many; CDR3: CASSRLEGQGDGYTF; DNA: TGCGCCAGCAGCCGTTTAGAGGGACAGGGGGATGGCTACACCTTC